Below are 22 T cell receptor beta chains sequenced from a single sample in a study of blood T cells in healthy people across ages. A second roughly 6 to 11 cycle PCR used barcoded and J-beta primers. A single record per CDR3 protein comes from TCRdb applying MiXCR to the 5' RACE reads. The sample shows more than 1 million distinct CDR3 sequences, under 55% of them seen only once. Input material: blood. Source of these receptors: a woman in her sixties or seventies in good health.

Here the CDR3 reads CASSQHKKLFF. The CDR3 DNA sequence: TGTGCCAGCAGTCAGCATAAAAAACTGTTTTTT. This chain connects TRBV27 to TRBJ1-4; D uncertain. The V end was cut by 5 bases, the J end by 9 bases, with 7 bases between. Germline CDR1 is MNHEY and CDR2 is SMNVEV (reference sequence). This CDR3 region has 11 residues.

This chain joins TRBV29-1 and TRBJ1-2; possibly TRBD1 for D (5 bases). This CDR3 comprises 14 residues. Trimming left V 5 bases short and J 0 bases short, with 13 bases between. Germline loops: CDR1 SQVTM, CDR2 ANQGSEA. CDR3 nucleotides: TGCAGCGTTCATTCAGGGACGGCTAACTATGGCTACACCTTC. Protein sequence: CSVHSGTANYGYTF.

The rearrangement joins TRBV27 to TRBJ2-3; TRBD2 matches 8 bases. The CDR3 has 12 residues. Trimming took 3 bases from V and 14 from J; bases not matched to a gene: 7. The germline CDR1 and CDR2 sequences are MNHEY and SMNVEV (reference sequence). The CDR3 DNA reads as TGTGCCAGCAGTTTCCGGGAGGGGGAGGTGTATTTT. Translating it yields CASSFREGEVYF.

This chain links TRBV20-1 with TRBJ1-5; TRBD1 is a possible D gene (6 bases). This CDR3 comprises 14 residues. V lost 1 base to trimming and J lost 5 bases, with 12 bases between them. Germline V gene lookup returns CDR1 DFQATT and CDR2 SNEGSKA (reference sequence). The CDR3 nucleotides are TGCAGTGCTAGAGCCGGGACAAAATATCAGCCCCAGCATTTT. Protein sequence: CSARAGTKYQPQHF.

A single count supports this clonotype. This chain links TRBV11-2 with TRBJ2-7; 12 bases fit TRBD2. This CDR3 region has 17 residues. Germline V gene lookup returns CDR1 SGHAT and CDR2 FQNNGV. The J segment lost 6 bases and the V segment lost 5 bases, leaving 14 bases of the junction unmatched. The CDR3 loop reads CASSPLGLAGGPGEQYF. DNA for the CDR3: TGTGCCAGCAGCCCCCTGGGCCTAGCGGGAGGGCCTGGCGAGCAGTACTTC.

The CDR3 DNA is TGTGCCAGCAGCCTAGGGGGGAGAAGAGCCGAGCAGTACTTC. Protein product: CASSLGGRRAEQYF. The chain carries TRBV3-1 and TRBJ2-7, with D perhaps being TRBD1 or TRBD2 (6 bases each). The CDR3 sequence is 14 residues long. The V gene lost 4 bases and the J gene lost 6 bases, with 16 bases spanning the gap. The germline V gene has CDR1 LGHDT and CDR2 YNNKEL (reference sequence).

V and J are TRBV7-3 and TRBJ2-3; 13 bases map to TRBD2. The CDR3 length is 16 residues. Germline lookup yields CDR1 SGHTA and CDR2 FQGTGA. With V trimmed by 5 bases and J by 6 bases, 8 bases remained unmatched. The CDR3, as DNA: TGTGCCAGCAGCCAGGGACTAGCGGGAACCTGGGATACGCAGTATTTT. This translates into CASSQGLAGTWDTQYF.

This clonotype has just a few counts. This rearrangement joins TRBV3-1 to TRBJ2-1; tentative D call: TRBD1 (5 bases). Trimming removed 7 bases at V and 6 bases at J, with 10 bases between. This CDR3 has 12 residues. CDR1 is LGHDT, CDR2 YNNKEL, per germline (reference sequence). The CDR3 coding sequence is TGTGCCAGCAAAGGGGTGATCAATGAGCAGTTCTTC. This sequence encodes CASKGVINEQFF.

In the case of this clonotype: Here the CDR3 omits its conserved ending phenylalanine or tryptophan, so a read error is the likely source. The CDR3 region has the DNA TGTGCCAGCAGCCGCGGGACTAGCGCTTTCTACGAGCAGTACCTC. It encodes CASSRGTSAFYEQYL. The chain recombines TRBV3-1 with TRBJ2-7, with 10 bases that match TRBD2. Trimming removed 4 bases from V and 3 bases from J; junction bases left unmatched: 6. CDR1 and CDR2 from the germline V gene are LGHDT and YNNKEL (reference sequence). CDR3 length: 15 residues.

CDR3 sequence (DNA): TGTGCCAGCAGCCCCTACCGTCCGGCAAGCGGGAGTATATTAGATACGCAGTATTTT. It is translated as CASSPYRPASGSILDTQYF. The V gene is TRBV6-1, the J gene TRBJ2-3, with 8 bases aligning to TRBD2. Trimming at V came to 6 bases and at J to 5 bases, leaving 22 bases not matched to a gene. Germline CDR1 is MNHNS and CDR2 is SASEGT. The CDR3 spans 19 residues.

The chain carries TRBV27 and TRBJ2-5; TRBD1 aligns across 8 bases. The end of the DNA is better explained by TRBJ2-7, so the J call may be wrong. This CDR3 has 16 residues. Germline V CDR1 and CDR2: MNHEY, SMNVEV (reference sequence). For the CDR3, the DNA is TGTGCCAGCAGTCACCTCCAACAGGGGGTTGGCAGCGAGCAGTACTTC. This gives the protein CASSHLQQGVGSEQYF.

The chain uses TRBV6-1 and TRBJ2-7; 8 nucleotides match TRBD1. The CDR3 length is 20 residues. Germline V gene sequence: CDR1 MNHNS, CDR2 SASEGT. Germline trimming cut 6 bases from V and 0 bases from J; bases unmatched to any gene: 22. The CDR3 nucleotides are TGTGCCAGCAGCTCCCATTTGGGGACAGGATTAACCGGGGGCTCCTACGAGCAGTACTTC. Translation gives CASSSHLGTGLTGGSYEQYF.

The chain is built from TRBV27 and TRBJ2-7, with 7 bases lining up with TRBD2. Trimming cost V 4 bases and J 4 bases; bases outside gene matches: 13. This CDR3 is built from 16 residues. Germline V CDR1 and CDR2: MNHEY, SMNVEV (reference sequence). CDR3 DNA: TGTGCCAGCAGTTCACCGGGGGAGGGCGGTCGATACGAGCAGTACTTC. Translation gives CASSSPGEGGRYEQYF.

In its sample, this clonotype was seen a few times. The V call is TRBV6-5, the J call TRBJ2-7; D is perhaps TRBD2 (6 bases). The V gene lost 2 bases and the J gene lost 2 bases, with 16 bases spanning the gap. The CDR3 is made up of 16 amino acids. CDR1 MNHEY and CDR2 SVGAGI come from the germline V gene. The CDR3 nucleotides are TGTGCCAGCAGTTACGAGAAGGGCGGGGCGACCTACGAGCAGTACTTC. This gives the protein CASSYEKGGATYEQYF.

The rearrangement uses TRBV4-2 and TRBJ1-2; maybe TRBD1 (6 bases). Deletions cut 1 base from V and 4 bases from J, with 10 bases between. The CDR3 runs 14 residues. Germline CDR1 is LGHNA and CDR2 is YNFKEQ. The chain's CDR3 is CASSQGGQFYGYTF. CDR3 coding DNA: TGTGCCAGCAGCCAAGGAGGACAGTTCTATGGCTACACCTTC.

Remarks on this clonotype: Since a much larger clone is just one base distant, this may be a read error. The CDR3 here is CASRGQENTEAFF. In DNA, the CDR3 is TGTGCCAGCAGGGGACAGGAGAACACTGAAGCTTTCTTT. The rearrangement links TRBV25-1 to TRBJ1-1; 8 bases line up with TRBD1. Germline trimming cut 6 bases from V and 1 base from J; bases unmatched to any gene: 1. Per the germline V gene, CDR1 is MGHDK and CDR2 is SYGVNS. This CDR3 contains 13 residues.

In its sample, this clonotype was seen once. The chain has TRBV12-3 or TRBV12-4 and TRBJ2-7; 7 bases line up with TRBD1. This CDR3 is 14 amino acids long. V lost 6 bases to trimming and J lost 1 base; unmatched junction nucleotides: 6. In DNA form, the CDR3 reads TGTGCCAGCAGAATAACGGGACAGTCCTACGAGCAGTACTTC. Encoded protein: CASRITGQSYEQYF.

For this clonotype: Relative to the germline gene, one junction end is altered; a read error may explain this. The chain uses TRBV6-5 and TRBJ2-1; TRBD2 agrees at 13 bases. The CDR3 spans 19 residues. CDR1 and CDR2 (germline): MNHEY, SVGAGI. This chain's CDR3 is CASSYPTSGRAKRYNERFF. In DNA, the CDR3 is TGTGCCAGCAGTTACCCTACTAGCGGGAGGGCCAAGAGATACAATGAGCGGTTCTTC.

V and J are TRBV5-6 and TRBJ2-3, with 7 bases that match TRBD2. The CDR3 totals 12 residues. Germline CDR1 SGHDT, CDR2 YYEEEE. V gave up 4 bases and J gave up 8 bases; unmatched junction bases: 4. CDR3 sequence: CASSPGGPTQYF. CDR3 nucleotide sequence: TGTGCCAGCAGCCCGGGGGGACCTACGCAGTATTTT.

The J gene is TRBJ2-7, the V gene TRBV7-9; possibly TRBD2 for D (6 bases). Germline loops: CDR1 SEHNR, CDR2 FQNEAQ (reference sequence). The V gene lost 5 bases and the J gene lost 1 base, with 15 bases spanning the gap. This CDR3 contains 15 residues. The CDR3 nucleotides are TGTGCCAGCAGCATAGGTGGGAGGCGATCCTACGAGCAGTACTTC. Protein product: CASSIGGRRSYEQYF.

The chain recombines TRBV28 with TRBJ2-7, with 11 positions matching TRBD1. CDR1 is MDHEN and CDR2 is SYDVKM in the germline V gene. The CDR3 length is 15 residues. With V trimmed by 9 bases and J by 2 bases, 9 bases remained unmatched. The DNA for the CDR3 is TGTGCCAGTACTCGACCGGGACAGGGGGCCTACGAGCAGTACTTC. It translates to CASTRPGQGAYEQYF.

The rearrangement uses TRBV7-2 and TRBJ2-7; D is unclear. With 6 bases removed from V and 0 bases from J, the gap between germline ends came to 12 bases. Germline V CDR1 and CDR2: SGHTA, FQGNSA. There are 14 residues in the CDR3. CDR3 residues: CASRPGRSSYEQYF. CDR3 nucleotide sequence: TGTGCCAGCAGACCAGGACGTAGCTCCTACGAGCAGTACTTC.